The subject of this entry is one T cell receptor beta chain. Its specificity is not known. The sample comes from a study of identical twins. Study conclusions and caveats: Sequences that were beta out-of-frame showed weaker excess twin sharing.

Trimming shortened V by 8 bases and J by 2 bases, and 14 bases separated the two germline ends. The CDR3 has 13 residues. Germline CDR1 reads SGHDT; CDR2 reads YYEEEE. The authors used template switching to add a universal primer site and gave cDNA unique molecular identifiers. TCRdb re-called the 5' RACE reads with MiXCR, one entry per CDR3 protein. The table records roughly 200,000 distinct CDR3 sequences, less than 20% of them present only once. These data also featured in a second study, about T cells expressing NK-cell markers.

The V and J genes are TRBV5-6 and TRBJ2-7; D not resolved. This receptor was obtained from a woman aged 18-35 years in good health. The specimen sequenced was CD8+ T cells sorted from blood. CDR3 sequence reads: CASVGSSAYEQYF. In nucleotides, the CDR3 is TGTGCCAGTGTCGGGTCCAGCGCCTACGAGCAGTACTTC.